Below, one TCR beta chain is given with its context. TCRdb's copy holds only in-frame clones and misses some; the assay was immunoSEQ multiplex PCR. The sample has some 100,000 clones; around 84% are singletons. The sample is drawn from a study of T cell responses to AZD1222 COVID-19 vaccine. This specimen consisted of peripheral blood, obtained on day 0 of AZD1222 vaccination. The sequence derives from an adult in good health.

CDR3 bases: TGTGCCAGCAGCCCAGCCAGGGACCAGCCCCAGCATTTT. Encoded protein: CASSPARDQPQHF. The rearrangement links TRBV3-1 (or the pseudogene TRBV3-2) to TRBJ1-5; possible D gene TRBD1, 5 bases. Germline V CDR1 and CDR2: LGHDT, YNNKEL (reference sequence). This CDR3 spans 13 amino acids. Trimming cost V 4 bases and J 7 bases, with 11 bases left between them.